This TCR beta chain originates from a study of regulatory T cells in long-lasting Graves disease. This CDR3 has 16 residues. V lost 0 bases to trimming and J lost 3 bases, with 14 bases between them. Germline V lookup: CDR1 SNHLY, CDR2 FYNNEI. Combining iRepertoire HTBI primers with Arm-PCR of CDR3 regions, the authors built TCR beta libraries. Each CDR3 protein is one row after TCRdb ran MiXCR on the multiplex PCR reads. This sample has 400,000 to 500,000 distinct CDR3 sequences, with around 15% found just once. The time point is: newly diagnosed GD, antithyroid drugs for less than 3 months. The TCR library was prepared using RNA isolated from PBMCs. The sample was also linked to a second study, of T cells in Graves' hyperthyroidism and ophthalmopathy. That work contributes: Ophthalmopathy was identified by the model a median approximately 6.4 months ahead of onset.

Material: peripheral blood mononuclear cells (PBMCs), obtained at new diagnosis, from a patient treated with antithyroid drugs. V and J are TRBV2 and TRBJ1-1; possible D gene TRBD1, 5 bases. The receptor was isolated from a young woman with Graves disease. The CDR3 DNA reads TGTGCCAGCAGTGAAGCGGGATGGGGCGCGTACACTGAAGCTTTCTTT. This codes for CASSEAGWGAYTEAFF.